One and the same sample provided the 22 T cell receptor beta chains below, sequenced in a study of T cell changes during pregnancy in multiple sclerosis. The repertoire was sequenced with immunoSEQ multiplex PCR; TCRdb's copy has only in-frame clones and lacks some. The repertoire has 60,000 to 65,000 clones, about 90% of them found once; the top ten carry around 2.5%. The sample in question was peripheral blood, obtained in the second trimester of pregnancy. Source of these receptors: a female donor in good health, enrolled as a control in a pregnancy study.

V and J are TRBV18 and TRBJ1-1; a weak D match, TRBD1 (5 bases). Germline CDR1 is KGHSH and CDR2 is LQKENI. The V and J ends lost 3 bases and 5 bases respectively, with 16 bases between them. The CDR3 consists of 15 residues. The CDR3 sequence: CASSPREVTGTEAFF. For the CDR3, the DNA is TGTGCCAGCTCACCTAGGGAGGTAACAGGAACTGAAGCTTTCTTT.

V and J are TRBV6-6 and TRBJ2-2, with 8 bases identical to TRBD1. The CDR3 is 16 residues long. The V and J ends lost 6 bases and 5 bases, in that order; junction bases with no gene match: 11. The germline V gene has CDR1 MNHNY and CDR2 SVGAGI (reference sequence). The CDR3 loop reads CASRTPRGPGTGELFF. CDR3 bases: TGTGCCAGCAGGACTCCCAGGGGGCCTGGAACCGGGGAGCTGTTTTTT.

V is TRBV2 and J is TRBJ1-2; no firm D call. V lost 6 bases and J 1 base, leaving 15 bases between the germline ends. The CDR3 contains 15 residues. Germline V gives CDR1 SNHLY, CDR2 FYNNEI. This CDR3 reads CASSPDGSLNYGYTF. CDR3 nucleotide sequence: TGTGCCAGCAGCCCCGACGGGAGCCTTAACTATGGCTACACCTTC.

The V and J genes are TRBV5-1 and TRBJ2-3; a weak D match, TRBD1 (6 bases). V was clipped by 0 bases and J by 1 base, with 6 bases between them. CDR1 and CDR2 from the germline V gene are SGHRS and YFSETQ. The CDR3 totals 14 residues. The CDR3: CASSLDRGTDTQYF. The CDR3 DNA reads as TGCGCCAGCAGCTTGGACAGGGGCACAGATACGCAGTATTTT.

The rearrangement joins TRBV29-1 to TRBJ2-6, with D unresolved. This CDR3 region has 17 residues. Trimming stripped 2 bases from V and 6 bases from J, with 20 bases between. From germline, CDR1 is SQVTM and CDR2 ANQGSEA. As DNA, the CDR3 is TGCAGCGTTGAAAGAATCGTCCCCCCCCCTATGGCCAACGTCCTGACTTTC. This translates into CSVERIVPPPMANVLTF.

This rearrangement joins TRBV10-3 to TRBJ2-7; D call uncertain. Trimming removed 3 bases at V and 2 bases at J, with 5 bases between. Germline V gene sequence: CDR1 ENHRY, CDR2 SYGVKD. The CDR3 contains 12 residues. CDR3 DNA: TGTGCCATCAGTGACGGTCCCTACGAGCAGTACTTC. Translation: CAISDGPYEQYF.

This clone was counted a single time. The chain has TRBV4-3 and TRBJ2-3; TRBD2 matches 10 bases. From germline, CDR1 is LGHNA and CDR2 YSLEER. The length of the CDR3 is 17 residues. Trimming removed 1 base from V and 3 bases from J; junction bases left unmatched: 7. CDR3: CASSQVIAGGPTDTQYF. The CDR3 bases are TGCGCCAGCAGCCAAGTCATAGCGGGAGGACCGACAGATACGCAGTATTTT.

CDR3 region: CASSETSGSSAGDEQYF. The CDR3 region has the DNA TGTGCCAGCAGCGAGACTAGCGGGAGTTCGGCCGGAGACGAGCAGTACTTC. This chain connects TRBV28 to TRBJ2-7, with TRBD2 identical over 12 bases. CDR3 length: 17 amino acids. Trimming took 6 bases from V and 5 from J; bases not matched to a gene: 14. CDR1 is MDHEN and CDR2 is SYDVKM in the germline V gene.

The V call is TRBV12-1, the J call TRBJ2-5; TRBD2, the D gene given by the table, was not confirmed from the DNA. TRBV12-1 is flagged as a pseudogene. The CDR3 covers 16 residues. CDR3 residues: CASSSPLAGSRETQYF. The CDR3 DNA follows: TGTGCCAGCAGCTCCCCCCTAGCGGGCTCCCGGGAGACCCAGTACTTC.

The genes are TRBV5-1 and TRBJ2-5, with a possible D match to TRBD2 (7 bases). CDR3 length: 13 amino acids. The V and J ends lost 4 bases and 5 bases respectively, with 12 bases between them. Germline lookup yields CDR1 SGHRS and CDR2 YFSETQ. The CDR3 bases are TGCGCCAGCAGCCGGGGGGCTTACGAGACCCAGTACTTC. It encodes CASSRGAYETQYF.

The sample holds one count of this clone. V gene TRBV19 combines with J gene TRBJ2-4; D is possibly TRBD1 (6 bases). Germline V CDR1 and CDR2: LNHDA, SQIVND (reference sequence). This CDR3 comprises 16 residues. Trimming removed 7 bases at V and 0 bases at J, with 16 bases between. The CDR3 sequence: CASMNRVRGAKNIQYF. CDR3 DNA: TGTGCCAGTATGAACAGGGTAAGAGGAGCCAAAAACATTCAGTACTTC. The whole variable domain, filled in from reference TRBV19 and TRBJ2-4, reads DGGITQSPKYLFRKEGQNVTLSCEQNLNHDAMYWYRQDPGQGLRLIYYSQIVNDFQKGDIAEGYSVSREKKESFPLTVTSAQKNPTAFYLCASMNRVRGAKNIQYFGAGTRLSVL.

This chain uses TRBV30 with TRBJ1-5; D unclear. The V gene lost 5 bases and the J gene lost 3 bases, with 11 bases spanning the gap. Germline V CDR1 and CDR2: GTSNPN, SVGIG (reference sequence). This CDR3 contains 13 residues. CDR3 DNA sequence: TGTGCCTGGGGGAGAGCATTCAATCAGCCCCAGCATTTT. The encoded protein is CAWGRAFNQPQHF.

Concerning this clone itself: A junction boundary mismatches the germline segment, possibly from a read error. Additional DNA sequences in this sample encode the identical CDR3. This rearrangement joins TRBV6-5 to TRBJ2-3; 11 nucleotides match TRBD2. Germline V gene lookup returns CDR1 MNHEY and CDR2 SVGAGI. The CDR3 is 15 amino acids. The CDR3 loop is CASTRLAGRTDTQYF. The CDR3 bases are TGTGCCAGCACACGACTAGCGGGACGCACTGATACGCAGTATTTT.

V is TRBV2 and J is TRBJ2-7; D is undetermined. V was cut by 7 bases and J by 5 bases, with 12 bases left in between. This CDR3 has 12 residues. The V gene's germline CDR1 is SNHLY and CDR2 FYNNEI. CDR3: CASTRILNEQYF. The CDR3 bases are TGTGCCAGCACGCGGATATTAAACGAGCAGTACTTC.

V usage is TRBV19 and J usage is TRBJ2-1; the match to TRBD2 covers 10 bases. Germline trimming cut 6 bases from V and 9 bases from J; bases unmatched to any gene: 11. This CDR3 is built from 15 residues. Per the germline V gene, CDR1 is LNHDA and CDR2 is SQIVND (reference sequence). CDR3 coding DNA: TGTGCCAGTAGGAAACCGGGACTAGCGTTTGCTGAGCAGTTCTTC. Its protein product is CASRKPGLAFAEQFF.

CDR3 protein: CASSPDNTEAFF. CDR3 DNA: TGTGCCAGCAGCCCAGATAACACTGAAGCTTTCTTT. V usage is TRBV11-2 and J usage is TRBJ1-1; D ambiguous. Germline CDR1 reads SGHAT; CDR2 reads FQNNGV. The CDR3 length is 12 residues. The germline V and J ends were trimmed by 5 bases and 2 bases, with 6 bases remaining between them.

This clone was seen once. This chain connects TRBV28 to TRBJ2-7, with 8 bases identical to TRBD1. The CDR3 runs 15 residues. The J segment lost 1 base and the V segment lost 6 bases, leaving 8 bases of the junction unmatched. From germline, CDR1 is MDHEN and CDR2 SYDVKM. The CDR3 coding sequence is TGTGCCAGCAGCAAGACAGGGGCCTTATCCTACGAGCAGTACTTC. This gives the protein CASSKTGALSYEQYF.

The genes are TRBV30 and TRBJ1-5; 7 nucleotides match TRBD1. The CDR3 runs 17 residues. CDR1 is GTSNPN and CDR2 is SVGIG in the germline V gene (reference sequence). The J segment lost 5 bases and the V segment lost 3 bases, leaving 16 bases of the junction unmatched. CDR3 sequence reads: CAWSARLLQGKDQPQHF. The CDR3 DNA reads as TGTGCCTGGAGCGCGAGGCTTTTACAGGGGAAAGATCAGCCCCAGCATTTT.

This rearrangement joins TRBV19 to TRBJ2-1, with 7 bases fitting TRBD2. V trimming: 3 bases; J trimming: 8 bases; junction bases outside the gene matches: 4. The CDR3 is 13 residues long. CDR1 LNHDA and CDR2 SQIVND come from the germline V gene (reference sequence). The CDR3 nucleotides are TGTGCCAGTAGTATGCGGCTAGCGGATGAGCAGTTCTTC. This encodes CASSMRLADEQFF. Together with reference TRBV19 and TRBJ2-1, the CDR3 gives the full variable domain: DGGITQSPKYLFRKEGQNVTLSCEQNLNHDAMYWYRQDPGQGLRLIYYSQIVNDFQKGDIAEGYSVSREKKESFPLTVTSAQKNPTAFYLCASSMRLADEQFFGPGTRLTVL.

The CDR3 spells CASSSRRGLPHEQYF. The CDR3 DNA is TGTGCCAGCAGCTCAAGGCGAGGTCTCCCCCACGAGCAGTACTTC. This sequence joins TRBV5-4 and TRBJ2-7; D is undetermined. The ends were cut back, 3 bases at V and 5 bases at J, with 18 bases in the middle. This CDR3 is 15 amino acids long. In germline, CDR1 is SGHNT, CDR2 YYREEE (reference sequence).

The chain uses TRBV5-6 and TRBJ1-1, with 8 bases identical to TRBD1. CDR3 length equals 12 residues. Germline loops: CDR1 SGHDT, CDR2 YYEEEE. V shed 4 bases and J 7 bases; nucleotides not matched to a gene: 3. The CDR3 DNA reads TGTGCCAGCAGCGGACAGGGCCGTGAAGCTTTCTTT. Protein: CASSGQGREAFF. Supplemented by reference TRBV5-6 and TRBJ1-1, the full variable domain reads DAGVTQSPTHLIKTRGQQVTLRCSPKSGHDTVSWYQQALGQGPQFIFQYYEEEERQRGNFPDRFSGHQFPNYSSELNVNALLLGDSALYLCASSGQGREAFFGQGTRLTVV.

The V gene is TRBV11-2, the J gene TRBJ2-3; TRBD2 is a possible D gene (6 bases). V lost 5 bases and J 2 bases, leaving 17 bases between the germline ends. Germline CDR1 reads SGHAT; CDR2 reads FQNNGV. This CDR3 spans 16 amino acids. The CDR3 spells CASSRRGGDLTDTQYF. The CDR3 DNA reads TGTGCCAGCAGCCGTCGAGGCGGGGACCTCACAGATACGCAGTATTTT.